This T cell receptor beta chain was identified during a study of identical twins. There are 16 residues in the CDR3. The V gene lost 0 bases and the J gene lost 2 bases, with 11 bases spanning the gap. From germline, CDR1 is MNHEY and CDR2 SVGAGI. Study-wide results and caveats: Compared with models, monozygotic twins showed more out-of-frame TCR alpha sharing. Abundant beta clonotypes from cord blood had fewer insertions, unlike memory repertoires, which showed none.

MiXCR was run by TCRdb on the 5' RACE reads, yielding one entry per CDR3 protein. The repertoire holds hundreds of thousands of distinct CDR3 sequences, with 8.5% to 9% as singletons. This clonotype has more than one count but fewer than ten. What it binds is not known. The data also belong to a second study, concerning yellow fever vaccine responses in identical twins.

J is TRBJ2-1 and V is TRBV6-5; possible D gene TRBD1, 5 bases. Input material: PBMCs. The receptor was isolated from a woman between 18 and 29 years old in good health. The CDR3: CASSYSSQGPYNEQFF. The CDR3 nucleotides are TGTGCCAGCAGTTACTCGTCGCAGGGCCCCTACAATGAGCAGTTCTTC.